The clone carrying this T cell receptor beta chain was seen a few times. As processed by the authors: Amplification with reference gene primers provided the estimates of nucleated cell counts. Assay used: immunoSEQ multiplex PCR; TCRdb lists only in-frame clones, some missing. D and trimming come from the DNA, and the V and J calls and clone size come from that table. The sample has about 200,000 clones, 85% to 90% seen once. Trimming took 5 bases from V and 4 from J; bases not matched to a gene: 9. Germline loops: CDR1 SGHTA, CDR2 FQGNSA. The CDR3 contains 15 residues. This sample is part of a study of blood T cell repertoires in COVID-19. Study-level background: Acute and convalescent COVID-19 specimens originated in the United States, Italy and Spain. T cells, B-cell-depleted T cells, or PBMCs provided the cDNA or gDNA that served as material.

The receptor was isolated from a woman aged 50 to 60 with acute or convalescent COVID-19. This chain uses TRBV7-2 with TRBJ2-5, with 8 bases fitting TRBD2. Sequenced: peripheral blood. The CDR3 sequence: CASSAQAGVGETQYF. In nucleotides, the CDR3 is TGTGCCAGCAGCGCACAAGCGGGAGTTGGAGAGACCCAGTACTTC.